The clone carrying this TCR beta chain was found many times. The sample comes from a study of T cells in Graves' hyperthyroidism and ophthalmopathy. TCR beta CDR3 sequences were amplified from RNA transcripts. HTBI primers were employed in a first-round RT-PCR of the TCR CDR3. TCRdb re-called the multiplex PCR reads with MiXCR, one entry per CDR3 protein. This table has about 350,000 distinct CDR3 sequences, roughly 20% appearing once. Uncontrolled infection, other autoimmune disease, pregnancy or lactation led to exclusion. Based on clinical symptoms, serum thyroxine and TRAb, thyroid ultrasound and orbital computed tomography, diagnoses were reached. The CDR3 is 15 residues long. The junction had 6 bases not matched to a gene; V was cut back by 5 bases and J by 1 base. Germline loops: CDR1 LNHDA, CDR2 SQIVND (reference sequence).

Sequencing was carried out using blood. V gene TRBV19 combines with J gene TRBJ1-1, with 8 bases that match TRBD1. The sequence was collected from a woman in her forties with Graves' ophthalmopathy. The CDR3 nucleotides read TGTGCCAGTAGTGTCACCGGGACAGGGAACACTGAAGCTTTCTTT. The encoded protein is CASSVTGTGNTEAFF.